Sequencing of this T cell receptor (beta chain) was carried out in a study of CD8+ T cells in alopecia areata. Study conclusions and caveats: Tofacitinib significantly brought down scalp clonality and expanded CD8+ clones among top 100.

After isolation, RNA underwent reverse transcription to generate cDNA as the sequencing template. Sequencing used immunoSEQ multiplex PCR; TCRdb keeps in-frame clones, though not all of them. The sample includes approximately 210,000 clones, approximately 70% of them seen just once. This CDR3 is built from 16 residues. With regard to this clone: Its antigen is as yet unknown.

The treatment here: oral pan-JAK inhibitor, 5-10 mg twice daily. This chain joins TRBV21-1 and TRBJ2-7; the D call of TRBD1 is as the table states it, not checked on the DNA. TRBV21-1 is termed a pseudogene. The clonotype comes from a human donor with alopecia areata. The material sequenced was CD4+ T cells sorted from blood, taken at week 44, from a patient treated with tofacitinib. The CDR3 DNA is TGTGCCAGCAGCAAGTGCCAGGGATTGGCTACCCACGAGCAGTACTTC. It yields the protein CASSKCQGLATHEQYF.